The 19 T cell receptor beta chains below were found in one sample sequenced in a study of blood T cells in healthy people across ages. Primers used in a second PCR of roughly 6 to 11 cycles were a sample-barcoded 5' primer and a J-beta primer mix. TCRdb processed the 5' RACE reads anew with MiXCR; each CDR3 protein has one entry. Seen here are about 930,000 distinct CDR3 sequences, about 27% observed once, and the top ten hold about 10%. These same data were also listed under a study on T cells of mothers and their children.

Material for sequencing was blood. These receptors all come from a woman between 40 and 50 years old in good health.

This clonotype has more than one count but fewer than ten. The J gene is TRBJ1-1, the V gene TRBV20-1; D gene uncertain. Germline values: CDR1 DFQATT, CDR2 SNEGSKA (reference sequence). This CDR3 has 13 residues. Trimming removed 5 bases from V and 8 bases from J, with 18 bases in between. The DNA for the CDR3 is TGCAGTGCTCTCAAACCTCAGAGTAGGGAAGCTTTCTTT. Translated, it gives CSALKPQSREAFF.

There are a few counts of this clonotype. The rearrangement uses TRBV20-1 and TRBJ2-6; tentative D call: TRBD2 (6 bases). The CDR3 length is 13 residues. Germline CDR1 reads DFQATT; CDR2 reads SNEGSKA (reference sequence). With 6 bases removed from V and 2 bases from J, the gap between germline ends came to 8 bases. CDR3: CSARDAGANVLTF. CDR3 nucleotides: TGCAGTGCGCGGGATGCTGGGGCCAACGTCCTGACTTTC.

Notes on this clonotype: This may stem from a read error, because a much larger clone lies one nucleotide away. The V call is TRBV27, the J call TRBJ1-4; D not certain. CDR3 size: 14 residues. V lost 6 bases and J lost 3, with 11 bases in between. CDR1 and CDR2 from the germline V gene are MNHEY and SMNVEV (reference sequence). CDR3 region: CASRNGSPNEKLFF. The CDR3 DNA reads as TGTGCCAGCAGGAATGGGTCGCCTAATGAAAAACTGTTTTTT.

As concerns this clonotype: A much larger clone differs from this one at a single base, so this may be a read error. Since no conserved phenylalanine or tryptophan closes the CDR3, a read error is the likely cause. This chain links TRBV27 with TRBJ1-2; D is unclear. Germline-derived CDR1 and CDR2 are MNHEY and SMNVEV (reference sequence). The CDR3 contains 14 residues. Trimming took 5 bases from V and 3 from J, leaving 13 bases between them. The CDR3 region is CASSRFRRHYGYTC. The DNA of the CDR3 is TGTGCCAGCAGTAGGTTCCGACGGCACTATGGCTACACCTGC.

The J gene is TRBJ2-2, the V gene TRBV14, with D hard to call. CDR3 length: 16 amino acids. Germline V CDR1 and CDR2: SGHDN, FVKESK. V lost 3 bases to trimming and J lost 1 base, with 12 bases between them. CDR3 sequence (DNA): TGTGCCAGCAGCCATAAAGGTTTACAGAACACCGGGGAGCTGTTTTTT. Its protein is CASSHKGLQNTGELFF.

This sequence joins TRBV7-3 and TRBJ2-1; TRBD2 matches at 8 bases. The V gene end was trimmed by 0 bases and the J gene end by 10 bases; junction bases not matched to a gene: 8. CDR3 size: 15 residues. CDR1 and CDR2 from the germline V gene are SGHTA and FQGTGA. The CDR3 protein is CASSLTSGGHYEQFF. The CDR3 region has the DNA TGTGCCAGCAGCTTAACCAGCGGGGGCCACTACGAGCAGTTCTTC.

This clonotype was seen a few times. The V call is TRBV4-2, the J call TRBJ1-1; D remains unclear. V dropped 3 bases and J dropped 8 bases, with 19 bases sitting between them. The CDR3 totals 15 residues. Germline V gives CDR1 LGHNA, CDR2 YNFKEQ. The CDR3 DNA reads TGTGCCAGCAGCCAGGACCCATACTCCCGGAGGGAAGCTTTCTTT. It translates to CASSQDPYSRREAFF.

To note about this clonotype: The junction does not match germline at one end; this may be a read error. This chain uses TRBV5-5 with TRBJ2-5, with D maybe TRBD2 (5 bases). CDR3 length: 14 amino acids. The V gene's germline CDR1 is SGHKS and CDR2 YYEKEE (reference sequence). CDR3 amino acids: CARSWLGDQETQYF. CDR3 sequence (DNA): TGTGCCCGCAGCTGGTTGGGAGACCAAGAGACCCAGTACTTC.

This clonotype was counted only a few times. This sequence joins TRBV14 and TRBJ1-1; no clear D gene. The CDR3 spans 12 residues. Germline assignment: CDR1 SGHDN and CDR2 FVKESK. V lost 0 bases to trimming and J lost 8 bases, with 7 bases between them. CDR3 amino acids: CASSQDFREAFF. CDR3 sequence (DNA): TGTGCCAGCAGCCAAGATTTCCGAGAAGCTTTCTTT. The variable domain in full, with the rest retrieved from reference TRBV14 and TRBJ1-1, is EAGVTQFPSHSVIEKGQTVTLRCDPISGHDNLYWYRRVMGKEIKFLLHFVKESKQDESGMPNNRFLAERTGGTYSTLKVQPAELEDSGVYFCASSQDFREAFFGQGTRLTVV.

The V gene is TRBV5-1, the J gene TRBJ2-3; D may be TRBD2 (5 bases). Trimming removed 7 bases from V and 8 bases from J, with 17 bases in between. The germline V gene has CDR1 SGHRS and CDR2 YFSETQ. This CDR3 is 13 amino acids long. CDR3 DNA: TGCGCCAGCTCGGGCTCAGACCGGGGTACGCAGTATTTT. This encodes CASSGSDRGTQYF. The full variable domain, completed using reference TRBV5-1 and TRBJ2-3, is KAGVTQTPRYLIKTRGQQVTLSCSPISGHRSVSWYQQTPGQGLQFLFEYFSETQRNKGNFPGRFSGRQFSNSRSEMNVSTLELGDSALYLCASSGSDRGTQYFGPGTRLTVL.

Only a few counts were recorded for this clonotype. With a much larger clone just one base away, this may be a read error. The rearrangement uses TRBV29-1 and TRBJ2-7; TRBD1 matches 7 bases. Germline-derived CDR1 and CDR2 are SQVTM and ANQGSEA. CDR3 size: 14 residues. The CDR3 bases are TGCAGCGCCAGAGGAGGACAGGACTCCCACGAGCAGTACTTC. It specifies CSARGGQDSHEQYF.

This clonotype was detected a few times. Given a much more abundant clone one base away, this may be a read error. This chain links TRBV6-1 with TRBJ2-6; the D is unclear. The CDR3 has 15 residues. The V end lost 6 bases, the J end lost 0 bases, and 9 bases lay between the germline ends. Germline-derived CDR1 and CDR2 are MNHNS and SASEGT. In nucleotides, the CDR3 is TGTGCCAGCAGAGACTGGTTCTCTGGGGCCAACGTCCTGACTTTC. Encoded protein: CASRDWFSGANVLTF.

This clonotype showed up many times. The chain is built from TRBV7-9 and TRBJ1-2; D not resolved. The V gene's germline CDR1 is SEHNR and CDR2 FQNEAQ (reference sequence). V lost 2 bases, J lost 6 bases, and 10 bases lay in between. The CDR3 sequence is 13 residues long. For the CDR3, the DNA is TGTGCCAGCAGCTTACCTGGCGCCGATGGCTACACCTTC. It translates to CASSLPGADGYTF.

This clonotype appeared a few times. J is TRBJ2-7 and V is TRBV6-1; 9 bases align to TRBD1. Trimming at V came to 4 bases and at J to 2 bases, leaving 6 bases not matched to a gene. This CDR3 has 15 residues. CDR1 is MNHNS, CDR2 SASEGT, per germline. The CDR3, as DNA: TGTGCCAGCAGTGTGGTCACAGGGGGCCCCTACGAGCAGTACTTC. It translates to CASSVVTGGPYEQYF.

CDR3 sequence: CANRIGTLRTNTGELFF. The CDR3 DNA sequence: TGCGCCAACAGGATAGGGACGCTTCGAACGAACACCGGGGAGCTGTTTTTT. This chain connects TRBV4-1 to TRBJ2-2; either TRBD1 or TRBD2 may supply D (5 bases each). CDR1 is MGHRA and CDR2 is YSYEKL in the germline V gene. This CDR3 is 17 amino acids long. The V end lost 10 bases, the J end lost 0 bases, and 21 bases lay between the germline ends.

This clonotype was seen at least ten times. The chain is built from TRBV29-1 and TRBJ2-3, with 7 bases matching TRBD2. CDR1 is SQVTM, CDR2 ANQGSEA, per germline. The CDR3 totals 15 residues. Germline trimming cut 2 bases from V and 0 bases from J; bases unmatched to any gene: 5. DNA for the CDR3: TGCAGCGTTGAAAACTCGGGAGGCAGCACAGATACGCAGTATTTT. This translates into CSVENSGGSTDTQYF.

V and J are TRBV5-1 and TRBJ2-7; D could derive from TRBD1 or TRBD2 (6 bases each). The germline CDR1 and CDR2 sequences are SGHRS and YFSETQ. The CDR3 runs to 15 residues. V lost 4 bases and J lost 2, with 16 bases in between. CDR3 loop: CASSTDAGQTYEQYF. The DNA for the CDR3 is TGCGCCAGCAGCACGGATGCGGGACAAACCTACGAGCAGTACTTC.

This clonotype occurred a few times. A read error may account for a junction end that differs from germline. V gene TRBV7-9 combines with J gene TRBJ1-3, with D possibly matching TRBD1 (5 bases). Germline V gene lookup returns CDR1 SEHNR and CDR2 FQNEAQ (reference sequence). CDR3 length: 14 residues. For the CDR3, the DNA is TGTGCCAGCACCGCGACAGACTCTGGAAACACCACATATTTT. Translated: CASTATDSGNTTYF.

This clonotype was seen a few times. This chain joins TRBV7-2 and TRBJ2-3; TRBD2 aligns across 8 bases. Unmatched junction bases numbered 10, after V lost 3 bases and J lost 2 bases. The germline CDR1 and CDR2 sequences are SGHTA and FQGNSA. The CDR3 loop spans 17 amino acids. DNA of the CDR3: TGTGCCAGCAGCTTGGGACTCGGGAGGGGGAACACAGATACGCAGTATTTT. This encodes CASSLGLGRGNTDTQYF. The full variable domain, rest sourced from reference TRBV7-2 and TRBJ2-3, is GAGVSQSPSNKVTEKGKDVELRCDPISGHTALYWYRQSLGQGLEFLIYFQGNSAPDKSGLPSDRFSAERTGGSVSTLTIQRTQQEDSAVYLCASSLGLGRGNTDTQYFGPGTRLTVL.